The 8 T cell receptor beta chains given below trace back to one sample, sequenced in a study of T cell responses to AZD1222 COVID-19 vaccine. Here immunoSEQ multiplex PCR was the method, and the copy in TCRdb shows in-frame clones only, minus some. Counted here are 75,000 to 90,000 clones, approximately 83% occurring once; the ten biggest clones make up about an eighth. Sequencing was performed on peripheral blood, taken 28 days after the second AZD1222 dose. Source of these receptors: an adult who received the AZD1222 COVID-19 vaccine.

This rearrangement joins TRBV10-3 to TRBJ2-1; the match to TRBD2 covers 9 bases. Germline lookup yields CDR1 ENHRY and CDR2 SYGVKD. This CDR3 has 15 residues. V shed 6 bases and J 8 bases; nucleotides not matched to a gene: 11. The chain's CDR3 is CAIRISGSYIDEQFF. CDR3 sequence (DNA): TGTGCCATCAGGATTAGCGGGAGCTATATCGATGAGCAGTTCTTC.

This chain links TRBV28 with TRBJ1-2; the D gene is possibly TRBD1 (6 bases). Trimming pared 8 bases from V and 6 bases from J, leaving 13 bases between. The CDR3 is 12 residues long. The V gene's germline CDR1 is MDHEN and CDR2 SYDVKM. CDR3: CASDTQGHGYTF. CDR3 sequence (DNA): TGTGCCAGCGATACCCAGGGGCATGGCTACACCTTC.

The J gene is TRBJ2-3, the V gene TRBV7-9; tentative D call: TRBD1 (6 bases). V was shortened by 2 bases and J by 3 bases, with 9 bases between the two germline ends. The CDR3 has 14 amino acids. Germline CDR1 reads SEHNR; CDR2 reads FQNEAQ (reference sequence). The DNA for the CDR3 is TGTGCCAGCAGCTTAAAAGGGGGAACAGATACGCAGTATTTT. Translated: CASSLKGGTDTQYF.

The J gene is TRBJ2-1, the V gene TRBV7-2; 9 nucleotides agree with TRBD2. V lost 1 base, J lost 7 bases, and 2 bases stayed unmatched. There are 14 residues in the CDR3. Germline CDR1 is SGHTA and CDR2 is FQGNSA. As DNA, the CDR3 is TGTGCCAGCAGCTTAGGCGGGAGGGCTAATGAGCAGTTCTTC. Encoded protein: CASSLGGRANEQFF.

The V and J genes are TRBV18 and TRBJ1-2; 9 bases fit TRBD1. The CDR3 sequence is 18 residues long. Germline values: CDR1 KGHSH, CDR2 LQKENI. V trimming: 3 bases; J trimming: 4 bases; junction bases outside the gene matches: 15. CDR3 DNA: TGTGCCAGCTCACCCGCCGGGACAGGGCCCCTTCTGGGCTATGGCTACACCTTC. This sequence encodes CASSPAGTGPLLGYGYTF.

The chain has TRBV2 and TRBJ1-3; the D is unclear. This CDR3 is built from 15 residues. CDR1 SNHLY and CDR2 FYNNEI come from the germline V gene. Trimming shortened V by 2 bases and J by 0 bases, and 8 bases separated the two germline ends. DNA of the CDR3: TGTGCCAGCAGTGAAATAGCAGTCTCTGGAAACACCATATATTTT. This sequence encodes CASSEIAVSGNTIYF.

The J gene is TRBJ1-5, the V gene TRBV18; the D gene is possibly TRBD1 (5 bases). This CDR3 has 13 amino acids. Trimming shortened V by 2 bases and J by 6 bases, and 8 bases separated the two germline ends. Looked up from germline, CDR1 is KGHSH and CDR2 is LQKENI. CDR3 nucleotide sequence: TGTGCCAGCTCACCAGCTGGGGGTCAGCCCCAGCATTTT. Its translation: CASSPAGGQPQHF.

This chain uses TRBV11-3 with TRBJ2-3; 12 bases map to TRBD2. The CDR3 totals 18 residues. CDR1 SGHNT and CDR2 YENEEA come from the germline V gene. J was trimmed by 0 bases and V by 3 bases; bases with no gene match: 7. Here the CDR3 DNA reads TGTGCCAGCAGCTTTACCTGGACTAGCGGGGCGAGCACAGATACGCAGTATTTT. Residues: CASSFTWTSGASTDTQYF.